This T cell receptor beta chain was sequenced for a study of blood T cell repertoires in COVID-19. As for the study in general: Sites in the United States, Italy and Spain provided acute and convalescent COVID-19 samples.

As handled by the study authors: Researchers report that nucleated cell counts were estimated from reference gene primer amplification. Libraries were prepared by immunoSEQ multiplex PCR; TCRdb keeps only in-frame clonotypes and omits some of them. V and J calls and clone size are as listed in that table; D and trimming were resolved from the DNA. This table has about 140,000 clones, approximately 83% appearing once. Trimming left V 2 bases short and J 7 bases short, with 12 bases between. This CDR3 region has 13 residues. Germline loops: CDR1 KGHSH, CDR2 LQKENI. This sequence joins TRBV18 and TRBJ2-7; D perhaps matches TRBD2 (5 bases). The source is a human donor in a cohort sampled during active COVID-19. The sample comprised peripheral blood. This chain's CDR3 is CASSPGLGEEQYF. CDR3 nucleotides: TGTGCCAGCTCACCAGGCCTCGGGGAGGAGCAGTACTTC.